This entry concerns a single T cell receptor (beta chain). This sample is part of a study of T-cell memory formation after mild COVID-19. Study information: Clusters were largely donor specific.

5'RACE primed from the constant segment yielded TCR alpha and TCR beta cDNA libraries bearing sample barcodes and UMIs. TCRdb fed the 5' RACE reads into MiXCR, producing one record per CDR3 protein. The sample holds 250,000 to 300,000 distinct CDR3 sequences, approximately 7.6% seen once. Trimming removed 5 bases at V and 4 bases at J, with 15 bases between. Germline V gene sequence: CDR1 KGHDR, CDR2 SFDVKD. This CDR3 has 15 amino acids. This clonotype was sampled from a man between 18 and 29 years old who had mild COVID-19 (a few samples of this study predate the infection). Cell type and time point are not known. V gene TRBV24-1 combines with J gene TRBJ2-3, with D tentatively TRBD2 (6 bases). The specimen sequenced was PBMCs or a T cell subset sorted from them (not recorded which). The CDR3 bases are TGTGCCACCAGTGGAACCCGGGGAGGCGCAGATACGCAGTATTTT. Protein: CATSGTRGGADTQYF.